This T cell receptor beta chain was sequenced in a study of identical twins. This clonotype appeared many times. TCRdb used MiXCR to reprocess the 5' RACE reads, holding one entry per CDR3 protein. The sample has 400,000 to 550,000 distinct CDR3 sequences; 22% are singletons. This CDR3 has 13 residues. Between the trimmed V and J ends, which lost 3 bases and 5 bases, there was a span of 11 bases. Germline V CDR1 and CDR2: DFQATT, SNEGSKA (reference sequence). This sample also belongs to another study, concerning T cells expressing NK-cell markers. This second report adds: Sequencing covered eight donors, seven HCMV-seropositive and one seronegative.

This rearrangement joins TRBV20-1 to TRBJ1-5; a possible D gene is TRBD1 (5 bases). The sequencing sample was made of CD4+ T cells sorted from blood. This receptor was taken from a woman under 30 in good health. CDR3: CSASAAGDQPQHF. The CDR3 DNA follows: TGCAGTGCTAGCGCGGCGGGGGATCAGCCCCAGCATTTT.